The 29 T cell receptor beta chains listed next were all sequenced from one sample in a study of blood T cell repertoires in COVID-19. Clones were sequenced by immunoSEQ multiplex PCR, and TCRdb holds only the in-frame ones, with some missing. The sample has hundreds of thousands of clones, 85% seen once. Sequencing used peripheral blood. The receptor set was obtained from a human donor in a cohort sampled during active COVID-19.

The chain couples TRBV5-1 to TRBJ2-7; D is undetermined. Trimming stripped 7 bases from V and 3 bases from J, with 17 bases between. Germline CDR1 reads SGHRS; CDR2 reads YFSETQ. The CDR3 extends over 14 amino acids. This chain's CDR3 is CASALSPSYYEQYF. DNA for the CDR3: TGCGCCAGCGCTTTGTCACCAAGCTACTACGAGCAGTACTTC.

This chain links TRBV5-6 with TRBJ1-2, with unresolved D. V was pared by 1 base and J by 8 bases, with 9 bases between. This CDR3 comprises 12 residues. CDR1 and CDR2 from the germline V gene are SGHDT and YYEEEE. For the CDR3, the DNA is TGTGCCAGCAGCTTGTCCCCCGGGGGCTACACCTTC. Translated, it gives CASSLSPGGYTF.

In this sample, this clone turned up once. V usage is TRBV30 and J usage is TRBJ1-1; D ambiguous. The CDR3 runs to 16 residues. In germline, CDR1 is GTSNPN, CDR2 SVGIG (reference sequence). V lost 1 base and J lost 2, with 17 bases in between. The CDR3 loop is CAWSDWFGRLNTEAFF. CDR3 bases: TGTGCCTGGAGTGATTGGTTTGGCAGACTAAACACTGAAGCTTTCTTT.

The CDR3 DNA is TGCGCCAGCAGTGACCCTAGGACAGGGGTCGAGCAGTACTTC. This codes for CASSDPRTGVEQYF. This chain uses TRBV10-2 with TRBJ2-7; 9 bases are a match to TRBD1. From germline, CDR1 is WSHSY and CDR2 SAAADI. The CDR3 totals 14 residues. Unmatched junction bases numbered 6, after V lost 3 bases and J lost 6 bases.

The chain has TRBV6-6 and TRBJ2-3; D is unclear. Germline lookup yields CDR1 MNHNY and CDR2 SVGAGI (reference sequence). The CDR3 is 14 amino acids. V gave up 5 bases and J gave up 3 bases, with 12 bases separating them. The chain's CDR3 is CASSQATDTDTQYF. CDR3 nucleotide sequence: TGTGCCAGCAGTCAAGCGACGGATACAGATACGCAGTATTTT.

The J gene is TRBJ1-1, the V gene TRBV5-1, with a possible D match to TRBD1 (6 bases). The CDR3 contains 17 residues. Germline CDR1 is SGHRS and CDR2 is YFSETQ. Trimming removed 4 bases from V and 2 bases from J, with 21 bases in between. DNA of the CDR3: TGCGCCAGCAGCCCCCCGGGCCCGACAGGCTTAAACACTGAAGCTTTCTTT. Translated, it gives CASSPPGPTGLNTEAFF.

The chain combines TRBV6-5 with TRBJ2-7; 9 bases map to TRBD1. V was pared by 6 bases and J by 2 bases, with 5 bases of the junction left unmatched. Germline V gene lookup returns CDR1 MNHEY and CDR2 SVGAGI. This CDR3 comprises 14 residues. CDR3 in amino acids: CASRNRDRAYEQYF. The CDR3, as DNA: TGTGCCAGCAGAAACCGGGACAGGGCCTACGAGCAGTACTTC.

The V call is TRBV7-9, the J call TRBJ2-1, with 15 positions matching TRBD2. The CDR3 totals 16 residues. Germline V gene sequence: CDR1 SEHNR, CDR2 FQNEAQ (reference sequence). V shed 4 bases, J shed 8 bases, and the junction held 6 bases outside the gene matches. Here the CDR3 reads CASSSGLAGGRDEQFF. CDR3 in DNA: TGTGCCAGCAGCTCGGGACTAGCGGGGGGCCGAGATGAGCAGTTCTTC.

The chain uses TRBV7-8 and TRBJ1-1, with D possibly being TRBD1 (5 bases). Deletions cut 1 base from V and 1 base from J, with 16 bases between. This CDR3 has 17 residues. In germline, CDR1 is SGHVS, CDR2 FQNEAQ. In DNA form, the CDR3 reads TGTGCCAGCAGCTTAGGCTCCGGCCCGGGGGAGAACACTGAAGCTTTCTTT. Its protein product is CASSLGSGPGENTEAFF.

The V and J genes are TRBV7-9 and TRBJ2-7; no definite D call. V gave up 5 bases and J gave up 4 bases, with 12 bases separating them. CDR1 SEHNR and CDR2 FQNEAQ come from the germline V gene (reference sequence). This CDR3 is built from 13 residues. The CDR3 is CASSPRLSYEQYF. CDR3 sequence (DNA): TGTGCCAGCAGCCCTCGACTCTCTTACGAGCAGTACTTC.

As to this clone: This same CDR3 is encoded by further DNA sequences in the sample. J is TRBJ2-3 and V is TRBV7-9; TRBD2 matches 7 bases. The CDR3 covers 14 residues. Germline-derived CDR1 and CDR2 are SEHNR and FQNEAQ (reference sequence). With 0 bases clipped from V and 3 bases from J, the junction kept 0 bases outside the gene matches. The CDR3 bases are TGTGCCAGCAGCTTAGCGGGGGGGACAGATACGCAGTATTTT. It encodes CASSLAGGTDTQYF.

The chain uses TRBV7-9 and TRBJ1-1; 7 nucleotides agree with TRBD1. V shed 5 bases and J 6 bases; nucleotides not matched to a gene: 9. The germline gives CDR1 SEHNR, CDR2 FQNEAQ (reference sequence). CDR3 length: 14 amino acids. The CDR3 DNA sequence: TGTGCCAGCAGCGTTACAGGGGATGTCGCTGAAGCTTTCTTT. Translating gives CASSVTGDVAEAFF.

The J gene is TRBJ2-1, the V gene TRBV3-1 (or the pseudogene TRBV3-2); tentative D call: TRBD1 (6 bases). The V gene lost 3 bases and the J gene lost 7 bases, with 13 bases spanning the gap. This CDR3 has 14 amino acids. Germline V CDR1 and CDR2: LGHDT, YNNKEL (reference sequence). The CDR3 loop is CASSQGLDRNEQFF. In DNA, the CDR3 is TGTGCCAGCAGCCAGGGATTGGACAGAAATGAGCAGTTCTTC.

This chain connects TRBV5-1 to TRBJ1-3; tentative D call: TRBD1 (6 bases). V lost 2 bases and J 4 bases, leaving 13 bases between the germline ends. Per the germline V gene, CDR1 is SGHRS and CDR2 is YFSETQ. This CDR3 is built from 15 residues. This CDR3 reads CASSLQGEAGNTIYF. The CDR3 region has the DNA TGCGCCAGCAGCTTACAGGGAGAGGCCGGAAACACCATATATTTT.

This clone occurred many times. The J gene is TRBJ2-7, the V gene TRBV5-4; weak D call: TRBD1 (6 bases). Germline CDR1 and CDR2: SGHNT and YYREEE (reference sequence). Trimming took off 3 bases at V and 1 base at J, with 14 bases between the two ends. The CDR3 totals 15 residues. The CDR3 here is CASSSVGASSYEQYF. The CDR3 DNA is TGTGCCAGCAGCTCCGTGGGGGCCTCATCCTACGAGCAGTACTTC.

This chain joins TRBV11-3 and TRBJ2-1, with TRBD2 matching over 7 bases. CDR1 is SGHNT, CDR2 YENEEA, per germline. This CDR3 is 15 amino acids long. With 5 bases clipped from V and 4 bases from J, the junction kept 8 bases outside the gene matches. CDR3 bases: TGTGCCAGCAGCGATAGACTAGCTGGGTACAATGAGCAGTTCTTC. Its translation is CASSDRLAGYNEQFF. Combining the CDR3 with reference TRBV11-3 and TRBJ2-1 gives the whole variable domain EAGVVQSPRYKIIEKKQPVAFWCNPISGHNTLYWYLQNLGQGPELLIRYENEEAVDDSQLPKDRFSAERLKGVDSTLKIQPAELGDSAVYLCASSDRLAGYNEQFFGPGTRLTVL.

This clone occurred many times. The chain combines TRBV29-1 with TRBJ1-1; the match to TRBD1 covers 8 bases. The CDR3 is 10 residues long. Per germline, CDR1 SQVTM and CDR2 ANQGSEA. The V segment lost 7 bases and the J segment 11 bases; nucleotides outside the gene matches: 6. In DNA form, the CDR3 reads TGCAGCGCCCTGACAGGGGAGGCTTTCTTT. The encoded protein is CSALTGEAFF.

The chain carries TRBV12-5 and TRBJ1-6, with TRBD1 matching over 8 bases. The CDR3 extends over 14 amino acids. V dropped 3 bases and J dropped 10; count of bases not matched to a gene: 5. Germline V gene lookup returns CDR1 LGHNT and CDR2 FRNRAP. CDR3: CASGLGQGRSPLHF. The CDR3 nucleotides read TGTGCTAGTGGTTTAGGACAGGGTCGATCACCCCTCCACTTT.

This clone was seen just once. The CDR3 DNA reads as TGTGCCACCAGCAGAGATAGGGCAGGCAGGGATCCCCAGCATTTT. This codes for CATSRDRAGRDPQHF. V and J are TRBV15 and TRBJ1-5, with D maybe TRBD1 (5 bases). This CDR3 has 15 residues. With 0 bases removed from V and 10 bases from J, the gap between germline ends came to 16 bases. Germline V gene data show CDR1 as LNHNV and CDR2 as YYDKDF (reference sequence).

With respect to this clone: The sample carries other DNA sequences with the same CDR3. J is TRBJ1-1 and V is TRBV18; TRBD1 is a possible D gene (6 bases). CDR1 is KGHSH, CDR2 LQKENI, per germline. V was cut by 3 bases and J by 1 base, with 6 bases left in between. The CDR3 has 13 amino acids. The CDR3 loop is CASSPGQNTEAFF. The CDR3 coding sequence is TGTGCCAGCTCACCGGGACAGAACACTGAAGCTTTCTTT.

The chain recombines TRBV19 with TRBJ1-3; possible D gene TRBD1, 6 bases. This CDR3 has 14 amino acids. Germline CDR1 LNHDA, CDR2 SQIVND (reference sequence). Trimming left V 9 bases short and J 2 bases short, with 14 bases between. CDR3: CASNDRSTGNTIYF. CDR3 in DNA: TGTGCCAGCAACGACAGGAGTACTGGAAACACCATATATTTT.

The chain recombines TRBV29-1 with TRBJ1-2; 7 bases are shared with TRBD1. Trimming cost V 5 bases and J 6 bases; bases outside gene matches: 6. This CDR3 comprises 12 residues. Germline V gene lookup returns CDR1 SQVTM and CDR2 ANQGSEA. The CDR3: CSVSTGSDGYTF. The CDR3 DNA sequence: TGCAGCGTTTCGACAGGGAGTGATGGCTACACCTTC.

The chain is built from TRBV19 and TRBJ1-2; D is undetermined. V lost 5 bases, J lost 0 bases, and 7 bases lay in between. CDR1 is LNHDA, CDR2 SQIVND, per germline (reference sequence). There are 13 residues in the CDR3. The CDR3 here is CASSPFSNYGYTF. The CDR3 bases are TGTGCCAGTAGTCCTTTCTCTAACTATGGCTACACCTTC.

The rearrangement joins TRBV5-1 to TRBJ2-1; D might be TRBD1 (6 bases). The CDR3 extends over 11 amino acids. Germline CDR1 SGHRS, CDR2 YFSETQ. The germline V and J ends were trimmed by 7 bases and 10 bases, with 12 bases remaining between them. CDR3 sequence reads: CASGTGFEQFF. The CDR3 nucleotides read TGCGCCAGCGGCACAGGGTTCGAGCAGTTCTTC. The variable domain in full, with the rest retrieved from reference TRBV5-1 and TRBJ2-1, is KAGVTQTPRYLIKTRGQQVTLSCSPISGHRSVSWYQQTPGQGLQFLFEYFSETQRNKGNFPGRFSGRQFSNSRSEMNVSTLELGDSALYLCASGTGFEQFFGPGTRLTVL.

Note on this clone: Different DNA sequences within this sample yield the same CDR3. The gene calls are TRBV27 and TRBJ1-1; D remains unclear. CDR1 is MNHEY, CDR2 SMNVEV, per germline (reference sequence). Trimming stripped 2 bases from V and 5 bases from J, with 6 bases between. The CDR3 contains 12 residues. The CDR3 DNA is TGTGCCAGCAGTTTAACGGGGACTGAAGCTTTCTTT. Residues: CASSLTGTEAFF.

The J gene is TRBJ1-2, the V gene TRBV6-5; D may be TRBD1 (5 bases). The V and J ends lost 2 bases and 1 base respectively, with 11 bases between them. CDR1 and CDR2 (germline): MNHEY, SVGAGI. The CDR3 has 15 amino acids. Here the CDR3 reads CASSYQRDSNYGYTF. The CDR3 DNA reads TGTGCCAGCAGTTACCAACGTGACAGTAACTATGGCTACACCTTC.

On this clone: This specimen includes other DNA sequences encoding the same CDR3. This rearrangement joins TRBV18 to TRBJ1-2; 8 nucleotides agree with TRBD1. Germline V gene lookup returns CDR1 KGHSH and CDR2 LQKENI. V shed 3 bases, J shed 6 bases, and the junction held 3 bases outside the gene matches. The CDR3 is made up of 13 amino acids. In DNA, the CDR3 is TGTGCCAGCTCACCTGGACAGGGCCATGGCTACACCTTC. Encoded protein: CASSPGQGHGYTF.

The V call is TRBV24-1, the J call TRBJ2-1; 8 positions agree with TRBD1. The V gene's germline CDR1 is KGHDR and CDR2 SFDVKD. There are 16 residues in the CDR3. With V trimmed by 0 bases and J by 5 bases, 5 bases remained unmatched. The CDR3 loop reads CATSDLGQGAHNEQFF. CDR3 DNA: TGTGCCACCAGTGATTTGGGGCAGGGGGCCCACAATGAGCAGTTCTTC.

The J gene is TRBJ1-1, the V gene TRBV11-3, with D maybe TRBD1 (6 bases). Germline CDR1 SGHNT, CDR2 YENEEA. The CDR3 runs to 17 residues. Between the trimmed V and J ends, which lost 1 base and 3 bases, there was a span of 18 bases. This CDR3 is CASSLGPSAGADTEAFF. The CDR3 region has the DNA TGTGCCAGCAGCTTAGGACCTTCCGCAGGGGCTGACACTGAAGCTTTCTTT.